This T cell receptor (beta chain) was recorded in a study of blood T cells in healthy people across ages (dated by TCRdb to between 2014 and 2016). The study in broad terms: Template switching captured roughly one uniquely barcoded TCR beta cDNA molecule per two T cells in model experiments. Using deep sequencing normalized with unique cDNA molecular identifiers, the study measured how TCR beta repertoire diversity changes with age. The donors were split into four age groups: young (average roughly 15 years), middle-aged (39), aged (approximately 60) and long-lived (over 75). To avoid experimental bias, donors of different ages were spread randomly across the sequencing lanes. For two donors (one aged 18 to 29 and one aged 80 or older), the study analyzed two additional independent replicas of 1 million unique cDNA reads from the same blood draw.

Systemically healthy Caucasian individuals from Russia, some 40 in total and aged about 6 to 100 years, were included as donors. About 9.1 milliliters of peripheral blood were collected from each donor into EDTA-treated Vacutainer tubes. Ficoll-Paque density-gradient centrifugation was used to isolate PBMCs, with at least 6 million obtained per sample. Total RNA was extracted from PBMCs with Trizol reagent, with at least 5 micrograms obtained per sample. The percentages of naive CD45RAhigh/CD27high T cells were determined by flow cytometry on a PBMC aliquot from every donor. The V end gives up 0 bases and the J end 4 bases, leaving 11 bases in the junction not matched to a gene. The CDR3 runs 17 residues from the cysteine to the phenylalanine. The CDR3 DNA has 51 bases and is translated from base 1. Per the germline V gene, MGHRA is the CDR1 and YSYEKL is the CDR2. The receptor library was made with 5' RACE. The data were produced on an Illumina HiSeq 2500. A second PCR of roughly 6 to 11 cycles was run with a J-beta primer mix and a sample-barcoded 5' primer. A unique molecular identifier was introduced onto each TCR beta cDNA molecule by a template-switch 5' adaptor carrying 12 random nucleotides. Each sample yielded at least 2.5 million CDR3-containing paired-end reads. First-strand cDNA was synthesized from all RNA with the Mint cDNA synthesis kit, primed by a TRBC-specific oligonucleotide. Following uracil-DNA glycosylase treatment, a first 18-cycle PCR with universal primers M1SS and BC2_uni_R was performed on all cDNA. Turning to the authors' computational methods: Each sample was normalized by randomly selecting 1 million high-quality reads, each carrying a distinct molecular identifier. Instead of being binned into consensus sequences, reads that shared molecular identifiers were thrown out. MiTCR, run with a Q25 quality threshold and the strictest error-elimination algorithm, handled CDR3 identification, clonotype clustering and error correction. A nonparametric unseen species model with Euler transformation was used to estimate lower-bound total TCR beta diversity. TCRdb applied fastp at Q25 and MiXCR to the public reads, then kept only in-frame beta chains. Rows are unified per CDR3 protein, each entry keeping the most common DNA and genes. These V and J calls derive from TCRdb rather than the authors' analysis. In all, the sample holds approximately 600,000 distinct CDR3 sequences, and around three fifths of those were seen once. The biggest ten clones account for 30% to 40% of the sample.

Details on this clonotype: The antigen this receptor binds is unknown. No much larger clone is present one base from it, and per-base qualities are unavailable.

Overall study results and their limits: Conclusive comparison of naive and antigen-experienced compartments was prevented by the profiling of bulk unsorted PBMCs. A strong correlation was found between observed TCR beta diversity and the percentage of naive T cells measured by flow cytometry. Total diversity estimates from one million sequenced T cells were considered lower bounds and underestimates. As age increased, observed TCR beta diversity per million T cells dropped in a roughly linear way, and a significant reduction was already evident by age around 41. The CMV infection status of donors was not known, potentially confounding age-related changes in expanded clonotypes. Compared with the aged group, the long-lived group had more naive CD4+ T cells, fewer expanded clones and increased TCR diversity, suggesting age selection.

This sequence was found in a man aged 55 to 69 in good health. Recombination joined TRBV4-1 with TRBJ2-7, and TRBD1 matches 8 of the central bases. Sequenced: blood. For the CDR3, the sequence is CASSQEVGTGTFYEQYF. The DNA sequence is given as TGCGCCAGCAGCCAAGAGGTTGGGACAGGCACCTTTTACGAGCAGTACTTC.